This TCR beta chain was retrieved from a study of T cells in Graves' hyperthyroidism and ophthalmopathy. Exclusion criteria comprised uncontrolled infection, other autoimmune disease, pregnancy or lactation. The CDR3 covers 17 residues. V shed 5 bases and J 5 bases; nucleotides not matched to a gene: 14. CDR1 SGHAT and CDR2 FQNNGV come from the germline V gene. What was amplified from RNA transcripts were TCR beta CDR3 regions. HTBI primers were employed in a first-round RT-PCR of the TCR CDR3. TCRdb analysed the multiplex PCR reads with MiXCR anew, one entry per CDR3 protein. In the table there are about 270,000 distinct CDR3 sequences, 15% of which are singletons.

This chain links TRBV11-2 with TRBJ2-2; TRBD2 aligns across 7 bases. This TCR derives from a woman aged 50 to 60 with Graves' hyperthyroidism that later progressed to Graves' ophthalmopathy. What was sequenced was blood. The CDR3 protein is CASSPLEAAGETGELFF. DNA for the CDR3: TGTGCCAGCAGCCCTCTTGAGGCGGCGGGAGAGACCGGGGAGCTGTTTTTT.